This passage covers 11 T cell receptor beta chains from one sample sequenced in a study of tumor and adjacent non-tumor tissue in lung cancer. Three rounds of nested PCR, following a modified ARM-PCR protocol, produced the TCRbeta library. TCRdb passed the multiplex PCR reads through MiXCR, listing each CDR3 protein once. The data show under 150,000 distinct CDR3 sequences, with around two thirds seen just once and 15% to 20% held by the top ten. This sample's RNA came from whole unsorted tissue. The material sequenced was lung tumor tissue. The receptor source for this set is a man aged 60-69 years with small cell lung cancer.

V gene TRBV5-1 combines with J gene TRBJ1-1, with 10 bases lining up with TRBD1. This CDR3 region has 15 residues. CDR1 is SGHRS, CDR2 YFSETQ, per germline. V trimming: 4 bases; J trimming: 6 bases; junction bases outside the gene matches: 9. The CDR3 sequence is CASSGQGVPGAEAFF. CDR3 nucleotides: TGCGCCAGCAGCGGACAGGGGGTGCCGGGCGCTGAAGCTTTCTTT.

On this clonotype: The missing conserved phenylalanine or tryptophan at the end of this CDR3 makes a read error likely. The chain joins TRBV12-3 or TRBV12-4 to TRBJ2-7; TRBD2 is a possible D gene (5 bases). V was pared by 2 bases and J by 1 base, with 27 bases between. CDR3 length: 20 amino acids. CDR3 sequence reads: CASSLISAISSSRSSYEQYL. CDR3 sequence (DNA): TGTGCCAGCAGTTTAATTTCAGCCATCTCTAGCTCCAGGAGTTCCTACGAGCAGTACCTC.

In the case of this clonotype: Its ends do not fully match the called genes, so a read error is possible. CDR3 region: CSAIHQGLGLAGVDTQYF. For the CDR3, the DNA is TGCAGCGCTATTCACCAGGGATTGGGACTAGCGGGAGTTGATACACAGTATTTT. The V and J genes are TRBV20-1 and TRBJ2-3, with TRBD2 matching over 14 bases. CDR3 length equals 18 residues. Germline V lookup: CDR1 DFQATT, CDR2 SNEGSKA (reference sequence).

The genes are TRBV30 and TRBJ2-1; D is perhaps TRBD2 (5 bases). CDR1 GTSNPN and CDR2 SVGIG come from the germline V gene (reference sequence). The CDR3 has 17 amino acids. V dropped 3 bases and J dropped 4 bases, with 22 bases sitting between them. The CDR3 spells CAWSDYQRAAGYNEQFF. The CDR3, as DNA: TGTGCCTGGAGCGACTACCAACGGGCCGCAGGTTACAATGAGCAGTTCTTC.

The rearrangement joins TRBV7-9 to TRBJ2-5; tentative D call: TRBD2 (5 bases). V was trimmed by 6 bases and J by 0 bases, leaving 8 bases between them. The CDR3 is made up of 13 amino acids. The germline V gene has CDR1 SEHNR and CDR2 FQNEAQ (reference sequence). As DNA, the CDR3 is TGTGCCAGCAGTGGGCGGGACCAAGAGACCCAGTACTTC. Its translation is CASSGRDQETQYF.

The rearrangement uses TRBV5-5 and TRBJ2-7, with D unresolved. CDR1 SGHKS and CDR2 YYEKEE come from the germline V gene (reference sequence). Trimming cost V 3 bases and J 0 bases, with 13 bases left between them. The CDR3 contains 15 residues. The DNA of the CDR3 is TGTGCCAGCAGCTGCGGACGGCAAAGCTCCTACGAGCAGTACTTC. Protein: CASSCGRQSSYEQYF.

Turning to this clonotype: This CDR3 is missing its conserved last phenylalanine or tryptophan, likely due to a read error. The V call is TRBV10-2, the J call TRBJ2-7; no clear D. Deletions cut 3 bases from V and 3 bases from J, with 9 bases between. The CDR3 sequence is 13 residues long. Germline V gene data show CDR1 as WSHSY and CDR2 as SAAADI. CDR3 nucleotide sequence: TGCGCCAGCAGTGACCGTAGAGGCTACGAGCAGTACATC. Translation: CASSDRRGYEQYI.

As for this clonotype: A much larger clonotype is one base distant, so this may be a read error. This chain links TRBV29-1 with TRBJ2-1; no clear D. V lost 4 bases, J lost 10 bases, and 14 bases lay in between. This CDR3 region has 12 residues. From germline, CDR1 is SQVTM and CDR2 ANQGSEA. The CDR3 nucleotides are TGCAGCGTTGGACCGAGGTACGAAGAGCAGTTCTTC. Encoded protein: CSVGPRYEEQFF.

As to this clonotype: A read error is possible here, since a much larger clone lies one base away. The missing conserved phenylalanine or tryptophan at the end of this CDR3 makes a read error likely. The chain joins TRBV29-1 to TRBJ2-5, with 7 bases aligning to TRBD2. This CDR3 region has 15 residues. Looked up from germline, CDR1 is SQVTM and CDR2 is ANQGSEA. Germline trimming cut 4 bases from V and 2 bases from J; bases unmatched to any gene: 10. CDR3 amino acids: CSVGGQRGWQETQYI. CDR3 sequence (DNA): TGCAGCGTTGGGGGTCAGCGGGGTTGGCAAGAGACCCAGTACATC.

About this clonotype itself: A junction boundary mismatches the germline segment, possibly from a read error. This chain uses TRBV20-1 with TRBJ2-1, with TRBD2 as a possible D gene (6 bases). This CDR3 is built from 15 residues. CDR1 and CDR2 (germline): DFQATT, SNEGSKA (reference sequence). The CDR3: CSAKRGKIWYNEQIF. CDR3 in DNA: TGCAGTGCTAAGCGCGGGAAGATTTGGTACAATGAGCAGATCTTC.

The chain employs TRBV29-1 and TRBJ2-1; perhaps D is TRBD1 or TRBD2 (5 bases each). The CDR3 runs to 11 residues. Germline V gives CDR1 SQVTM, CDR2 ANQGSEA. Trimming stripped 6 bases from V and 14 bases from J, with 17 bases between. CDR3: CSVTEWSGEFF. CDR3 coding DNA: TGCAGCGTGACAGAGTGGTCCGGGGAGTTCTTC.